The 5 T cell receptor beta chains reported below all come from one sample, sequenced in a study of cytomegalovirus exposure and HLA in healthy donors. PCR employed 60 Vbeta and 13 Jbeta primers. The assay was immunoSEQ multiplex PCR, and TCRdb's table has in-frame clones only and misses some. The sample contains roughly 130,000 clones, roughly 75% of which appear only once. Material for sequencing was PBMCs. Source of these receptors: a man under 40 in good health and CMV-seronegative.

The chain links TRBV6-5 to TRBJ2-7, with 8 nucleotides matching TRBD1. Germline V CDR1 and CDR2: MNHEY, SVGAGI. The CDR3 runs to 15 residues. V dropped 5 bases and J dropped 2; count of bases not matched to a gene: 8. CDR3 DNA sequence: TGTGCCAGCAGTCCAACAGGGGGTGCCCCCTACGAGCAGTACTTC. It is translated as CASSPTGGAPYEQYF.

V usage is TRBV27 and J usage is TRBJ2-6, with D uncertain. The CDR3 has 14 amino acids. Trimming pared 2 bases from V and 4 bases from J, leaving 6 bases between. Germline V lookup: CDR1 MNHEY, CDR2 SMNVEV (reference sequence). CDR3 protein: CASSLLTGANVLTF. CDR3 DNA sequence: TGTGCCAGCAGTTTACTAACCGGGGCCAACGTCCTGACTTTC.

The rearrangement uses TRBV18 and TRBJ2-7; the match to TRBD1 covers 8 bases. V lost 5 bases, J lost 2 bases, and 2 bases stayed unmatched. The V gene's germline CDR1 is KGHSH and CDR2 LQKENI. The CDR3 is made up of 13 amino acids. CDR3 loop: CASSGQGAYEQYF. CDR3 bases: TGTGCCAGCTCAGGACAGGGAGCCTACGAGCAGTACTTC.

V gene TRBV4-2 combines with J gene TRBJ2-1; 13 bases line up with TRBD2. The CDR3 covers 17 residues. V trimming: 4 bases; J trimming: 1 base; junction bases outside the gene matches: 4. Germline V gives CDR1 LGHNA, CDR2 YNFKEQ. DNA of the CDR3: TGTGCCAGCAGCCTTAGACTAGCGGGGGGATCCTACAATGAGCAGTTCTTC. It translates to CASSLRLAGGSYNEQFF.

The chain joins TRBV11-3 to TRBJ2-2; tentative D call: TRBD1 (5 bases). The CDR3 spans 14 residues. Germline assignment: CDR1 SGHNT and CDR2 YENEEA. V lost 3 bases and J 1 base, leaving 6 bases between the germline ends. As DNA, the CDR3 is TGTGCCAGCAGCTTGACAGAGAACACCGGGGAGCTGTTTTTT. It translates to CASSLTENTGELFF.